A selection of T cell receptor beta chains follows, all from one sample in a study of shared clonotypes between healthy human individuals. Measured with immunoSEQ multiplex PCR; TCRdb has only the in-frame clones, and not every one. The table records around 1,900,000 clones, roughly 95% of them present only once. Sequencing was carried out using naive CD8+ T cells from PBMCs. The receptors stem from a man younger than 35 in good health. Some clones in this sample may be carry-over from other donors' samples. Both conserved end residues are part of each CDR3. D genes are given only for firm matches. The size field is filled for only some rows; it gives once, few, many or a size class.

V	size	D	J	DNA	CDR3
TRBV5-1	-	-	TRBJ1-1	TGCGCCAGCAGCTTGTTCTCGGGGAACACTGAAGCTTTCTTT	CASSLFSGNTEAFF
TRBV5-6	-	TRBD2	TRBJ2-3	TGTGCCAGCAGCTTGGCAGAGCGGGAGGGCCCTCGTACAGATACGCAGTATTTT	CASSLAEREGPRTDTQYF
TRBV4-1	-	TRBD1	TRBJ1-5	TGCGCCAGCAGCCAAGGACAGGGGAGGAATCAGCCCCAGCATTTT	CASSQGQGRNQPQHF
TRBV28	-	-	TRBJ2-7	TGTGCCAGCAGTAGGGGCGGCTACTACGAGCAGTACTTC	CASSRGGYYEQYF
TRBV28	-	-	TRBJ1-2	TGTGCCAGCAGTTTCAGTCATAAGATGTATGGCTACACCTTC	CASSFSHKMYGYTF
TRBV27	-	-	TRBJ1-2	TGTGCCAGCAGTTTACGGGGGCCCGATAACTATGGCTACACCTTC	CASSLRGPDNYGYTF
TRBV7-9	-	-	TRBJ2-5	TGTGCCAGCAGTCCCTCGGGGCCCCAGTACTTC	CASSPSGPQYF
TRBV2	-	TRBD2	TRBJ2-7	TGTGCCAGCAGTGGGGTGCGGGAGAATGGGGTCTACGAGCAGTACTTC	CASSGVRENGVYEQYF
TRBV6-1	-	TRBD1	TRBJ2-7	TGTGCCAGCAGTTTGGACAGGGGGTACGAGCAGTACTTC	CASSLDRGYEQYF
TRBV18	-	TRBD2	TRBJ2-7	TGTGCCAGCTCACCGGGACTAGGGACCTACGAGCAGTACTTC	CASSPGLGTYEQYF
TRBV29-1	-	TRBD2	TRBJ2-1	TGCAGCGTAAGCGGGAGTAACAATGAGCAGTTCTTC	CSVSGSNNEQFF
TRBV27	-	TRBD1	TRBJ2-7	TGTGCCAGCAGCCCCCGACAGGGAAGCTCCTACGAGCAGTACTTC	CASSPRQGSSYEQYF
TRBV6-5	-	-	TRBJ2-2	TGTGCCAGCAGTTGGAGGGCCTCCGGGGAGCTGTTTTTT	CASSWRASGELFF
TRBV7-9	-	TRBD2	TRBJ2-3	TGTGCCAGCAGCCGCCCGTCCCATAGCGGGAGGATAACAGATACGCAGTATTTT	CASSRPSHSGRITDTQYF
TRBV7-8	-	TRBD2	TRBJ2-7	TGTGCCAGCAGCCCACAGGGACTAGCGGGAGTTGGCGAGCAGTACTTC	CASSPQGLAGVGEQYF
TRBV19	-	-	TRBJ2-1	TGTGCCAGTACCCTGGGGGGGCCCGCCTACAATGAGCAGTTCTTC	CASTLGGPAYNEQFF
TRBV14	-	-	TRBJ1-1	TGTGCCAGCAGCCAAGAGGGGGACTTACTGAACACTGAAGCTTTCTTT	CASSQEGDLLNTEAFF
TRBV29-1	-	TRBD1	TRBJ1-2	TGCAGCGTTGAAGATCTGACAGGGCCCCATGGCTACACCTTC	CSVEDLTGPHGYTF
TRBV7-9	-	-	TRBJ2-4	TGTGCCAGCAGCCCGACAGGACTGGCCAAAAACATTCAGTACTTC	CASSPTGLAKNIQYF
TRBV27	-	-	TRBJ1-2	TGTGCCAGCGGGAAAGGAGACCCTTATGGCTACACCTTC	CASGKGDPYGYTF
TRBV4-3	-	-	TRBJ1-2	TGCGCCAGCAGCCAAGATCAGGCAGGAAGGCCCTCCCCGACCGATGGCTACACCTTC	CASSQDQAGRPSPTDGYTF
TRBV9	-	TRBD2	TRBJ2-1	TGTGCCAGCAGCGGTAGCGGGAGTAGGTATGAGCAGTTCTTC	CASSGSGSRYEQFF
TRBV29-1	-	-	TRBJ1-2	TGCAGCGTCTTGCAGCTCTATGGCTACACCTTC	CSVLQLYGYTF
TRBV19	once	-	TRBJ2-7	TGTGCCAGTAGCCTTTTGAGGGGGGGGACCTACGAGCAGTACTTC	CASSLLRGGTYEQYF
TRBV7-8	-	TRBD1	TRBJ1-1	TGTGCCAGCAGCTTAGATGGAGGGGGCTACACTGAAGCTTTCTTT	CASSLDGGGYTEAFF
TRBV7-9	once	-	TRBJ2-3	TGTGCCAGCAGCCCGGGTCTCGGGGGAGGAGATACGCAGTATTTT	CASSPGLGGGDTQYF
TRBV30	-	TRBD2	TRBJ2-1	TGTGCCTGGAGTTGGACTAGCGGTGAGCAGTTCTTC	CAWSWTSGEQFF
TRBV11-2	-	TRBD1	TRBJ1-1	TGTGCCAGCAGCCCCCGACAGGGGATAGGGGGAACTGAAGCTTTCTTT	CASSPRQGIGGTEAFF
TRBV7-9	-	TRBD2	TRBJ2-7	TGTGCCAGCAGCCCTAGCGGGAGAGTGGAGCAGTACTTC	CASSPSGRVEQYF
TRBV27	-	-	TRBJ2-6	TGTGCCAGCAGTTTAACGCCCTTTGGCAGGGGCGCTGGGGCCAACGTCCTGACTTTC	CASSLTPFGRGAGANVLTF